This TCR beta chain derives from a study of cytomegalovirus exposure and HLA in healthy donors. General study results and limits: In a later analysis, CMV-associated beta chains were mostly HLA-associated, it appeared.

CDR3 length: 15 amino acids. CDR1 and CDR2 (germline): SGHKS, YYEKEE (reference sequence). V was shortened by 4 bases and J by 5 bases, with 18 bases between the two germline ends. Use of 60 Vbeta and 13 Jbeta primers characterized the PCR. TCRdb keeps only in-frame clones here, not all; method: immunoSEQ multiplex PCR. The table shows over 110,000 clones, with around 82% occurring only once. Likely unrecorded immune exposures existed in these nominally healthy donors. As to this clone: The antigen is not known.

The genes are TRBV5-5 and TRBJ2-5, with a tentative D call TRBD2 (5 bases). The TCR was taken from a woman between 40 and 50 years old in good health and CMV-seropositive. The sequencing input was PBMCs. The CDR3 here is CASSAGLVRWETQYF. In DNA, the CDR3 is TGTGCCAGCAGCGCCGGACTCGTAAGGTGGGAGACCCAGTACTTC.